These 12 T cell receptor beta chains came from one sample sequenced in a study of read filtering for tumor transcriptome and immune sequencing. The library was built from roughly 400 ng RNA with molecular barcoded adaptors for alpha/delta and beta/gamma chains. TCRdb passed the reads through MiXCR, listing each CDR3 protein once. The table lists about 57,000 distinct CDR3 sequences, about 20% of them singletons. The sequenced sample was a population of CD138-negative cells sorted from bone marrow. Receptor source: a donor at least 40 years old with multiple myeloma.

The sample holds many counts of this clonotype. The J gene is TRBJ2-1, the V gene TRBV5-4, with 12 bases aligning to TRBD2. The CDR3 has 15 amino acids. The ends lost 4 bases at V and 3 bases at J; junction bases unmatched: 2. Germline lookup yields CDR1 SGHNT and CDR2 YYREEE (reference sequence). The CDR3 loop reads CASSRTSGDYNEQFF. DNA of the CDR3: TGTGCCAGCAGCCGGACTAGCGGGGACTACAATGAGCAGTTCTTC.

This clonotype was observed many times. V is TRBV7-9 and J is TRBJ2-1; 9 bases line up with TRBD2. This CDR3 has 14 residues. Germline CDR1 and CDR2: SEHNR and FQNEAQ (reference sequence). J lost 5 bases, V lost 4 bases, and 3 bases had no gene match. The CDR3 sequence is CASSYSGGHNEQFF. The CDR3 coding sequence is TGTGCCAGCAGCTATAGCGGGGGCCACAATGAGCAGTTCTTC.

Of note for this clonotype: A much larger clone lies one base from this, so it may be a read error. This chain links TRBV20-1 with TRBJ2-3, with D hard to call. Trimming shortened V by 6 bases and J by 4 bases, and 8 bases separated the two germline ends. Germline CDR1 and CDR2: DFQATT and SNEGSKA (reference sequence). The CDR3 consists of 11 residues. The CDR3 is CSAAFSDTQYF. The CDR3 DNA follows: TGCAGTGCAGCGTTTTCAGATACGCAGTATTTT.

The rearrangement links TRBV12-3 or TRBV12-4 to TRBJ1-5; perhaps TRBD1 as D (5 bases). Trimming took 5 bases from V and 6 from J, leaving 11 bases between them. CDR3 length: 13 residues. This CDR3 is CASSPLGGQPQHF. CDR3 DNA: TGTGCCAGCAGTCCCCTCGGGGGTCAGCCCCAGCATTTT.

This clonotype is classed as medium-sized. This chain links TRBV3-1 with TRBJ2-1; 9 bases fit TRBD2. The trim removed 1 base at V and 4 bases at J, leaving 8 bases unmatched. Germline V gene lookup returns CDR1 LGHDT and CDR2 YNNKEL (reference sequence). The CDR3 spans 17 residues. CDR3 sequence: CASSQGSSGVAYNEQFF. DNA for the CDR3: TGTGCCAGCAGCCAAGGGTCTAGCGGGGTCGCATACAATGAGCAGTTCTTC.

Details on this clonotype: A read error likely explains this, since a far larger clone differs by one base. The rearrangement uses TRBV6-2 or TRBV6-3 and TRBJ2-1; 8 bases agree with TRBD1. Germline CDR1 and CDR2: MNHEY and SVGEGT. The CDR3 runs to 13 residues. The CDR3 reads CASSTGTGNEQSF. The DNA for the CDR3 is TGTGCCAGCAGTACCGGGACAGGCAATGAGCAGTCCTTC.

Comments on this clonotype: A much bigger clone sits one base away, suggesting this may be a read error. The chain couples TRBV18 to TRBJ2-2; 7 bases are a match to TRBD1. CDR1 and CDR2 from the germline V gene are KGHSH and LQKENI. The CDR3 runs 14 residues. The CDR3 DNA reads TGTGCCTGCTCACCACGGGACAGCACCGGGGAGCTGTTTTTT. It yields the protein CACSPRDSTGELFF.

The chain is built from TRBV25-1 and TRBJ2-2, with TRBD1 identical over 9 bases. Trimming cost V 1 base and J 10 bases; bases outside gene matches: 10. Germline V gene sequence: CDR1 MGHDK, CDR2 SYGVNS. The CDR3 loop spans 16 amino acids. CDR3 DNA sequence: TGTGCCAGCAGTGAATTTGTTGGGACAGGGATGCAGGAGCTGTTTTTT. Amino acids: CASSEFVGTGMQELFF.

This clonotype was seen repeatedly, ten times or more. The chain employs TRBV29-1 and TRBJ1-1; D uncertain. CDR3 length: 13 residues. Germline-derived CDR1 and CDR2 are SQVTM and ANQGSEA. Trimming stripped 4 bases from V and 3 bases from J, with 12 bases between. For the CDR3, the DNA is TGCAGCGTTGGTTGGGTGAGGGACACTGAAGCTTTCTTT. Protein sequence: CSVGWVRDTEAFF. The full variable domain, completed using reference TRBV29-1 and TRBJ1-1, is SAVISQKPSRDICQRGTSLTIQCQVDSQVTMMFWYRQQPGQSLTLIATANQGSEATYESGFVIDKFPISRPNLTFSTLTVSNMSPEDSSIYLCSVGWVRDTEAFFGQGTRLTVV.

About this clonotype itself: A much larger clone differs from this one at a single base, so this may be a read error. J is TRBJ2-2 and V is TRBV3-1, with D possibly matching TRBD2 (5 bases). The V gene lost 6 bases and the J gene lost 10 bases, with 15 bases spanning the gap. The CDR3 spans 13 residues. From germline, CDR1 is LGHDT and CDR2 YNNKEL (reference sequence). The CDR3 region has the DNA TGTGCCAGCAGGGGCTCTGAGGGCGAGGAGCTGTTTTTT. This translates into CASRGSEGEELFF.

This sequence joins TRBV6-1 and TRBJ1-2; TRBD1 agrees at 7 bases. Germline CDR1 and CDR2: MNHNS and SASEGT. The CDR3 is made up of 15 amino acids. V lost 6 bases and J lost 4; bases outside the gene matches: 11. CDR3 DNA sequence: TGTGCCAGCAGCAAGCCTTCGACAGGGAGCTATGGCTACACCTTC. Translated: CASSKPSTGSYGYTF.

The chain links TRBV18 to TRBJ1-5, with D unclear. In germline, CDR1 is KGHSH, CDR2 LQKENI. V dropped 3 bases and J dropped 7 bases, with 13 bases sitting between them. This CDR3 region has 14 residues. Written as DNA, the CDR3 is TGTGCCAGCTCACCCCGGGAGGAGAAACAGCCCCAGCATTTT. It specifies CASSPREEKQPQHF. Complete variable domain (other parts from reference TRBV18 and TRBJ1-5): NAGVMQNPRHLVRRRGQEARLRCSPMKGHSHVYWYRQLPEEGLKFMVYLQKENIIDESGMPKERFSAEFPKEGPSILRIQQVVRGDSAAYFCASSPREEKQPQHFGDGTRLSIL.